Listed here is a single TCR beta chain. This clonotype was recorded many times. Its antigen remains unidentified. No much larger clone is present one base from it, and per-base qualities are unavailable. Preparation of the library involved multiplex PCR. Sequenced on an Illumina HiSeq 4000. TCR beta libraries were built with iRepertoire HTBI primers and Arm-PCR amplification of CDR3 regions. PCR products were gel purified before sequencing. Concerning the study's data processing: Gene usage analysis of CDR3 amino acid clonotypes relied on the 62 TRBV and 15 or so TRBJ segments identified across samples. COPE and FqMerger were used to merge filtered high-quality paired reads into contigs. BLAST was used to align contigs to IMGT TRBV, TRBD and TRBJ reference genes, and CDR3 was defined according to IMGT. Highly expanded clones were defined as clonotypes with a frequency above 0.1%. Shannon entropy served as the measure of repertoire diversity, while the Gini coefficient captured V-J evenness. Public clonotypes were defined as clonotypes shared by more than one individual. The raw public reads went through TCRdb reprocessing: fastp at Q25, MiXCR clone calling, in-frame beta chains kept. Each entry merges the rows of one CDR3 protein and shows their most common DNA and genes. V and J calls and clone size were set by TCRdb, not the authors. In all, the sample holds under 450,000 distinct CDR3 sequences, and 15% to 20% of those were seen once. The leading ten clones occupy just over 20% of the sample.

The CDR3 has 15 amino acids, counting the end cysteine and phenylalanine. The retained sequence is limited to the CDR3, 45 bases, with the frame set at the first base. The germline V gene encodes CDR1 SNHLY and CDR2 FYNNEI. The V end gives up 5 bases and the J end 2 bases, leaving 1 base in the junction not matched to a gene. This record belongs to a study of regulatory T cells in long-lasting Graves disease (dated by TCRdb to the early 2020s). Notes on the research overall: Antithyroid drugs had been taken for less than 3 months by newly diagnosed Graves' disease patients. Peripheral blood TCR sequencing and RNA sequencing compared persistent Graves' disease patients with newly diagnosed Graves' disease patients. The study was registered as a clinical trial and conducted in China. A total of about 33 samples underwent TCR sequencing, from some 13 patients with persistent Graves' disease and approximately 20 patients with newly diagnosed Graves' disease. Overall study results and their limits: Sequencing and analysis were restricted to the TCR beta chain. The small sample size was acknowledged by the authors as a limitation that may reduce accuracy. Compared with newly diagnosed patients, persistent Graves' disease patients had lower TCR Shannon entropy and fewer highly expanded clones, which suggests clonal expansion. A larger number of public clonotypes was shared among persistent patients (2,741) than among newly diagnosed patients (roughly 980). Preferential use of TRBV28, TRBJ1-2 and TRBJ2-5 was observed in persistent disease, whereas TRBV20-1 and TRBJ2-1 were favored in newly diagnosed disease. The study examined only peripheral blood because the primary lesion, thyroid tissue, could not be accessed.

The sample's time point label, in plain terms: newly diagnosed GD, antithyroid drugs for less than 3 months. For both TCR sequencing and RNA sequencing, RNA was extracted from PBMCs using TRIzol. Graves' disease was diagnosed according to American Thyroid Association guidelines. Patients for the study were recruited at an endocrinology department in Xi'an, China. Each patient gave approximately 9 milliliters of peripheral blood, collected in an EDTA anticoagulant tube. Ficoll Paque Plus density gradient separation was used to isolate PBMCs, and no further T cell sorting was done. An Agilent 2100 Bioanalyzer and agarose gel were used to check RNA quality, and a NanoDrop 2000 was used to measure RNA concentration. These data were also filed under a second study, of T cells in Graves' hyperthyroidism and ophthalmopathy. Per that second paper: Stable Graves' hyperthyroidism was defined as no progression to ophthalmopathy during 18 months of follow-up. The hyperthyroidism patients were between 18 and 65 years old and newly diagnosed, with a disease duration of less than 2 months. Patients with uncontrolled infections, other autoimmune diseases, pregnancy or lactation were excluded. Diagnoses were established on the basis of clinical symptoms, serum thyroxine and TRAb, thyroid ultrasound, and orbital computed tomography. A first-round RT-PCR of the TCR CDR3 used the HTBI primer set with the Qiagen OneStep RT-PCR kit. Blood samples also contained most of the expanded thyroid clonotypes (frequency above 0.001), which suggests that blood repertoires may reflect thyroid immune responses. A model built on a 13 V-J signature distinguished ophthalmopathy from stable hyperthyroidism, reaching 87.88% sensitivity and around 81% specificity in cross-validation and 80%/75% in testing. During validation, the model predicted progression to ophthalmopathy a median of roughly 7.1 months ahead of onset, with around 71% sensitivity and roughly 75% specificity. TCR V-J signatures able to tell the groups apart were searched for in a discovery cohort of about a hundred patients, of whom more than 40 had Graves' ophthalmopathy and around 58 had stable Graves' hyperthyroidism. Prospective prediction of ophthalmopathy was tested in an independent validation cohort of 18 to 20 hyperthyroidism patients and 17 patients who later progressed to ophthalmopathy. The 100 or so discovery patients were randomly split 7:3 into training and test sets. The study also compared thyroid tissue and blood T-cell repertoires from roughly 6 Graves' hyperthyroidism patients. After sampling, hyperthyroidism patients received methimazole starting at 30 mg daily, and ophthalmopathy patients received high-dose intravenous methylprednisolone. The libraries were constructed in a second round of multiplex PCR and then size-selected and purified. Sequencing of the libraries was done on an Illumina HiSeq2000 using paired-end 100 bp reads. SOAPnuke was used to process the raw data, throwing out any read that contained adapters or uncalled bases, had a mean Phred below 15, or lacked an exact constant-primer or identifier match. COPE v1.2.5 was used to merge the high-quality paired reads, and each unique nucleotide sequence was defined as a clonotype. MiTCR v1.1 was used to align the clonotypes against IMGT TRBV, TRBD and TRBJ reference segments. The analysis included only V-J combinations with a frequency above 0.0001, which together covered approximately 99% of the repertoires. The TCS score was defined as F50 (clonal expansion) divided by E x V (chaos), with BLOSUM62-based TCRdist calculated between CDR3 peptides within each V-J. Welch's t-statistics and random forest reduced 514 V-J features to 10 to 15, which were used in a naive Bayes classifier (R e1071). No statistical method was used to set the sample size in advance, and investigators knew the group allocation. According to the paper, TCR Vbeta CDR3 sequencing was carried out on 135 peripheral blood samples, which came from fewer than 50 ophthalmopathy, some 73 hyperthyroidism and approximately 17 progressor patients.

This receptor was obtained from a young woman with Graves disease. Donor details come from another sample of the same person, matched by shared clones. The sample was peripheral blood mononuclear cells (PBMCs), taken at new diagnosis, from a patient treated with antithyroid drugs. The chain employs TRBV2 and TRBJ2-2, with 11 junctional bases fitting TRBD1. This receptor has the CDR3 CASSRTGGNTGELFF. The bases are TGTGCCAGCAGTCGGACAGGGGGCAACACCGGGGAGCTGTTTTTT. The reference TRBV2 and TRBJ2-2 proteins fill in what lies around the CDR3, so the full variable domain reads EPEVTQTPSHQVTQMGQEVILRCVPISNHLYFYWYRQILGQKVEFLVSFYNNEISEKSEIFDDQFSVERPDGSNFTLKIRSTKLEDSAMYFCASSRTGGNTGELFFGEGSRLTVL.